This TCR beta chain was retrieved from a study of T-cell reconstitution after alpha-beta-depleted transplantation in children. This clonotype came up many times. During its preparation, the TCRbeta library received unique molecular identifiers. Each CDR3 protein is one row after TCRdb ran MiXCR on the PCR reads. The table includes more than 90,000 distinct CDR3 sequences, approximately 8.4% detected once. Germline CDR1 and CDR2: ENHRY and SYGVKD. The CDR3 sequence is 16 residues long. The V gene lost 0 bases and the J gene lost 3 bases, with 14 bases spanning the gap. The specimen was PBMCs from the stem cell graft donor, collected from the stem cell graft. This rearrangement joins TRBV10-3 to TRBJ1-2, with a possible D match to TRBD1 (5 bases). The TCR originated in a human donor who donated a stem cell graft to a child with congenital amegakaryocytic thrombocytopenia. As DNA, the CDR3 is TGTGCCATCAGTGAGTCGGTTTCAGGGAGGTACTATGGCTACACCTTC. It yields the protein CAISESVSGRYYGYTF.